These 15 T cell receptor beta chains originate from one sample sequenced in a study of shared clonotypes between healthy human individuals (dated by TCRdb to 2018 to 2021). To prepare the library, the immunoSEQ multiplex PCR assay was applied. Held by TCRdb, this immuneACCESS table contains in-frame sequences only and omits some clones. Under half of the omission traces to an unresolved V gene where checked; the cause of the rest is unknown. This sample holds 450,000 to 550,000 clones; 79% were observed only once. The ten biggest clones cover 13% of the sample. The sample taken for sequencing was PBMCs. The receptor set was obtained from a middle-aged woman in good health. Some clones in this sample may be carry-over from other donors' samples.

V gene TRBV19 combines with J gene TRBJ2-1, with 13 bases fitting TRBD2. The V and J ends lost 4 bases and 8 bases, in that order; junction bases with no gene match: 5. The CDR3 loop spans 15 amino acids. Germline V CDR1 and CDR2: LNHDA, SQIVND (reference sequence). The CDR3 sequence is CASSTGLAGVDEQFF. CDR3 nucleotides: TGTGCCAGTAGTACCGGACTAGCGGGAGTGGATGAGCAGTTCTTC.

The chain is built from TRBV30 and TRBJ1-3, with 8 bases matching TRBD1. CDR3 length: 14 amino acids. The germline V gene encodes CDR1 GTSNPN and CDR2 SVGIG (reference sequence). Losses at the gene ends were 3 bases for V and 2 bases for J; bases not matched to a gene: 3. The CDR3 DNA is TGTGCCTGGAGGCCGGGACAGGCTGGAAACACCATATATTTT. It encodes CAWRPGQAGNTIYF. Full variable domain (rest looked up from reference TRBV30 and TRBJ1-3): SQTIHQWPATLVQPVGSPLSLECTVEGTSNPNLYWYRQAAGRGLQLLFYSVGIGQISSEVPQNLSASRPQDRQFILSSKKLLLSDSGFYLCAWRPGQAGNTIYFGEGSWLTVV.

In this sample, this clone turned up once. The chain joins TRBV7-8 to TRBJ2-7; TRBD2 agrees at 12 bases. Germline-derived CDR1 and CDR2 are SGHVS and FQNEAQ. The CDR3 covers 15 residues. The J segment lost 2 bases and the V segment lost 4 bases, leaving 3 bases of the junction unmatched. The CDR3 bases are TGTGCCAGCAGCTCCCTAGCGGGAGGGGCCTACGAGCAGTACTTC. Protein: CASSSLAGGAYEQYF. Full variable domain (outside the CDR3, taken from reference TRBV7-8 and TRBJ2-7): GAGVSQSPRYKVAKRGQDVALRCDPISGHVSLFWYQQALGQGPEFLTYFQNEAQLDKSGLPSDRFFAERPEGSVSTLKIQRTQQEDSAVYLCASSSLAGGAYEQYFGPGTRLTVT.

Regarding this clone: One end of the junction does not line up with germline, which may come from a read error. This rearrangement joins TRBV19 to TRBJ2-3; D call uncertain. The CDR3 loop spans 13 amino acids. Germline V gives CDR1 LNHDA, CDR2 SQIVND (reference sequence). CDR3 nucleotides: TGTGCCAGCAGTAGCCAAACCAGTGGTTCGCAGTATTTT. Amino acid sequence: CASSSQTSGSQYF.

This chain uses TRBV5-1 with TRBJ1-4; 7 bases align to TRBD1. The germline V gene has CDR1 SGHRS and CDR2 YFSETQ. Trimming removed 4 bases from V and 4 bases from J; junction bases left unmatched: 13. CDR3 size: 17 residues. CDR3 amino acids: CASSARGGTDLNEKLFF. CDR3 nucleotide sequence: TGCGCCAGCAGCGCGAGAGGAGGGACAGATCTTAATGAAAAACTGTTTTTT.

This clone was seen more than once but under ten times. The rearrangement links TRBV27 to TRBJ1-2; unclear D gene. This CDR3 region has 13 residues. Germline assignment: CDR1 MNHEY and CDR2 SMNVEV (reference sequence). Trimming took off 5 bases at V and 4 bases at J, with 11 bases between the two ends. The CDR3 loop reads CASSEPGGYGYTF. The CDR3 region has the DNA TGTGCCAGCAGTGAGCCTGGCGGCTATGGCTACACCTTC.

The chain employs TRBV21-1 and TRBJ1-5; TRBD1, the D gene given by the table, was not confirmed from the DNA. TRBV21-1 is a known pseudogene. The CDR3 runs to 13 residues. CDR3 nucleotides: TGTGCCAGCACCGGACATTCGCCAAGGCCCCAGCATTTT. Its protein is CASTGHSPRPQHF.

This clone occurred many times. The sample has other DNA sequences that encode this CDR3 too. The rearrangement uses TRBV7-3 and TRBJ2-2; D ambiguous. Germline lookup yields CDR1 SGHTA and CDR2 FQGTGA. The V and J ends lost 2 bases and 2 bases respectively, with 6 bases between them. This CDR3 comprises 14 residues. For the CDR3, the DNA is TGTGCCAGCAGCTTAGGGCTTAACACCGGGGAGCTGTTTTTT. This encodes CASSLGLNTGELFF.

This clone came up many times. The rearrangement links TRBV5-1 to TRBJ2-5; TRBD2 aligns across 12 bases. The J segment lost 10 bases and the V segment lost 2 bases, leaving 9 bases of the junction unmatched. Looked up from germline, CDR1 is SGHRS and CDR2 is YFSETQ. The CDR3 has 15 amino acids. The CDR3 DNA reads as TGCGCCAGCAGCTTTTCTCCGACTAGCGGGAGTGTCCAGTACTTC. It translates to CASSFSPTSGSVQYF.

J is TRBJ2-3 and V is TRBV7-9, with D perhaps TRBD2 (7 bases). CDR3 length: 14 residues. Germline V gene data show CDR1 as SEHNR and CDR2 as FQNEAQ (reference sequence). The V end was cut by 3 bases, the J end by 4 bases, with 11 bases between. CDR3 loop: CASSFGGQSDTQYF. CDR3 sequence (DNA): TGTGCCAGCAGCTTCGGGGGGCAGTCAGATACGCAGTATTTT.

The V call is TRBV10-2, the J call TRBJ1-2, with 7 bases that match TRBD1. Trimming cost V 8 bases and J 6 bases; bases outside gene matches: 15. The CDR3 is 15 amino acids. CDR1 is WSHSY and CDR2 is SAAADI in the germline V gene. The CDR3 DNA reads TGCGCCAGCCGGGACAGCCGCCTTCCTTCGGATGGCTACACCTTC. Translation gives CASRDSRLPSDGYTF.

The chain employs TRBV27 and TRBJ2-7, with a tentative D call TRBD1 (6 bases). Germline assignment: CDR1 MNHEY and CDR2 SMNVEV (reference sequence). CDR3 length equals 14 residues. V was cut by 7 bases and J by 2 bases, with 15 bases left in between. CDR3 sequence reads: CASTPAGAAYEQYF. The CDR3 nucleotides read TGTGCCAGCACCCCGGCAGGGGCGGCCTACGAGCAGTACTTC.

The chain recombines TRBV28 with TRBJ1-5; D is ambiguous. From germline, CDR1 is MDHEN and CDR2 SYDVKM. The CDR3 has 16 residues. Trimming stripped 11 bases from V and 4 bases from J, with 24 bases between. The CDR3 DNA is TGTGCCGTCACCCGGAACCGCTATACCCTTAATCAGCCCCAGCATTTT. Protein sequence: CAVTRNRYTLNQPQHF. Complete variable domain (other parts from reference TRBV28 and TRBJ1-5): DVKVTQSSRYLVKRTGEKVFLECVQDMDHENMFWYRQDPGLGLRLIYFSYDVKMKEKGDIPEGYSVSREKKERFSLILESASTNQTSMYLCAVTRNRYTLNQPQHFGDGTRLSIL.

The chain couples TRBV9 to TRBJ2-2, with 7 nucleotides matching TRBD2. CDR3 size: 16 residues. Per the germline V gene, CDR1 is SGDLS and CDR2 is YYNGEE. After removal of 0 bases from V and 3 bases from J, the junction contained 5 bases not matched to a gene. CDR3 sequence: CASSVAASGDTGELFF. CDR3 nucleotides: TGTGCCAGCAGCGTAGCGGCTAGCGGTGACACCGGGGAGCTGTTTTTT.

The chain carries TRBV7-6 and TRBJ2-3; D call uncertain. The CDR3 has 16 amino acids. V was clipped by 4 bases and J by 0 bases, with 14 bases between them. Germline values: CDR1 SGHVS, CDR2 FNYEAQ. CDR3 sequence: CASSSPFGPSTDTQYF. The DNA for the CDR3 is TGTGCCAGCAGCTCGCCCTTCGGACCAAGCACAGATACGCAGTATTTT.